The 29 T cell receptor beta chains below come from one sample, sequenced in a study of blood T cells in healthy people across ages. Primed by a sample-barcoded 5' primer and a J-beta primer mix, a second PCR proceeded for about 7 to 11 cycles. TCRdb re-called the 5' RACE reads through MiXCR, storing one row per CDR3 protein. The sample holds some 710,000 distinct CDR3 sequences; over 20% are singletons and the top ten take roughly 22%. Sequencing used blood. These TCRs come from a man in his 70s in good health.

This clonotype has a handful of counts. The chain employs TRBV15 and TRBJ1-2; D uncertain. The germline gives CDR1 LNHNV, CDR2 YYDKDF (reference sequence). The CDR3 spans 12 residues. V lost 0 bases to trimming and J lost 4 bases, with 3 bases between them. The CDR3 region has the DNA TGTGCCACCAGCAGAGAAAGCTATGGCTACACCTTC. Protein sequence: CATSRESYGYTF.

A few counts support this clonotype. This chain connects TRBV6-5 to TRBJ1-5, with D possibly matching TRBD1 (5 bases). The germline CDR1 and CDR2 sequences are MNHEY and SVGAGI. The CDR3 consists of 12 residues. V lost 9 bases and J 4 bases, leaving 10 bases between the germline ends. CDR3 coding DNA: TGTGCCAGTGGGGCGGTGAATCAGCCCCAGCATTTT. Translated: CASGAVNQPQHF.

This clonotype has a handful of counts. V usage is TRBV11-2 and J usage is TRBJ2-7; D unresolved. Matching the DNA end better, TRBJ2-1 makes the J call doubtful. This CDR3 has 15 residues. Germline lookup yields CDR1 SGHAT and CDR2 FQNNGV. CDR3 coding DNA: TGTGCCAGCAGCTTATACGAGACCCCTGATGGCCAGCAGTTCTTC. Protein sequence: CASSLYETPDGQQFF.

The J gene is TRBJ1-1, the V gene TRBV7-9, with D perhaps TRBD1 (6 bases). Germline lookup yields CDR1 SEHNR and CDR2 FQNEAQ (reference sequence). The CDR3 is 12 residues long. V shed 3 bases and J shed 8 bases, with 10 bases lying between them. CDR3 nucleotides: TGTGCCAGCAGCTTCGGACAGCCGGAAGCTTTCTTT. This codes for CASSFGQPEAFF.

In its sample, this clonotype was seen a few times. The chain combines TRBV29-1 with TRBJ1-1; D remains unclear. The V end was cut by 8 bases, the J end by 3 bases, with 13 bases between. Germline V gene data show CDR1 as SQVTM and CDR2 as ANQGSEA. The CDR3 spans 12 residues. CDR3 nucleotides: TGCAGCCTCGGGGATCCGGACACTGAAGCTTTCTTT. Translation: CSLGDPDTEAFF.

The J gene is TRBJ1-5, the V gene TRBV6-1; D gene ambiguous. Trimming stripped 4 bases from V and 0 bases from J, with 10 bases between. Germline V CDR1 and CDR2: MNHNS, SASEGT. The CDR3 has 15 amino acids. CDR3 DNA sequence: TGTGCCAGCAGTGTCTGGAGGTCTAGCAATCAGCCCCAGCATTTT. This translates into CASSVWRSSNQPQHF.

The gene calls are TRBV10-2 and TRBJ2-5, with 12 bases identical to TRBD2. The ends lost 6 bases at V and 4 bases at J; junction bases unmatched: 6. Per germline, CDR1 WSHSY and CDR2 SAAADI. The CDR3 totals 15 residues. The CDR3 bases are TGCGCCAGCAGACTAGCGGGGGGACAGTCAGAGACCCAGTACTTC. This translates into CASRLAGGQSETQYF.

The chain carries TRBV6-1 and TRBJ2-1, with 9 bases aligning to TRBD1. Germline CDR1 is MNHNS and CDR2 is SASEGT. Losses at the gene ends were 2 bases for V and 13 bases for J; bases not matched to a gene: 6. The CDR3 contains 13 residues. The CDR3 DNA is TGTGCCAGCAGTGAATCGGGGACAGGGCTCCAGTTCTTC. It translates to CASSESGTGLQFF.

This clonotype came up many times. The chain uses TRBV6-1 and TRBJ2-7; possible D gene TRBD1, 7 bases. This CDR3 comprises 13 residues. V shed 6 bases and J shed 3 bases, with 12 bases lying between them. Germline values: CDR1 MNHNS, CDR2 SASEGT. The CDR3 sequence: CASRAGGNYEQYF. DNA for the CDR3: TGTGCCAGCAGAGCAGGGGGGAACTACGAGCAGTACTTC.

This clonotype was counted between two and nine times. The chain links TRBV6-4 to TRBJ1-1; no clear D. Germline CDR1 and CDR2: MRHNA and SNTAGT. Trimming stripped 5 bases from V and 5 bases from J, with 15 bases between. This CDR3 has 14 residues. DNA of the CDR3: TGTGCCAGCAGTCCCCTGGCCTCGGGGACTGAAGCTTTCTTT. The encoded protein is CASSPLASGTEAFF.

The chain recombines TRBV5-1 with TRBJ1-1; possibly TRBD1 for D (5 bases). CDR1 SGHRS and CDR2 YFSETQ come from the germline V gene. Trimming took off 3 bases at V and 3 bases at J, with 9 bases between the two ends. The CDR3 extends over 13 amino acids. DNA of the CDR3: TGCGCCAGCAGCTGGGGCGGGGACACTGAAGCTTTCTTT. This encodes CASSWGGDTEAFF.

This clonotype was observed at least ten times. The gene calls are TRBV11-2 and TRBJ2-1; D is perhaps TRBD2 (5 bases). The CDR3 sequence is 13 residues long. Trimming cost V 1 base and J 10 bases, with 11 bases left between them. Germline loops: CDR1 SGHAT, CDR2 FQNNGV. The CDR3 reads CASSLGSQREQFF. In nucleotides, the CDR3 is TGTGCCAGCAGCTTAGGGTCCCAGCGGGAGCAGTTCTTC. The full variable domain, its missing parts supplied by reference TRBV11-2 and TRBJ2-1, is EAGVAQSPRYKIIEKRQSVAFWCNPISGHATLYWYQQILGQGPKLLIQFQNNGVVDDSQLPKDRFSAERLKGVDSTLKIQPAKLEDSAVYLCASSLGSQREQFFGPGTRLTVL.

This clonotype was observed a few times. The CDR3 sequence: CASLLSGDYNEQFF. The CDR3 DNA is TGTGCCAGCTTACTGAGCGGAGATTACAATGAGCAGTTCTTC. This chain links TRBV6-2 or TRBV6-3 with TRBJ2-1; perhaps TRBD2 as D (5 bases). The germline gives CDR1 MNHEY, CDR2 SVGEGT. V was shortened by 8 bases and J by 4 bases, with 15 bases between the two germline ends. This CDR3 is 14 amino acids long.

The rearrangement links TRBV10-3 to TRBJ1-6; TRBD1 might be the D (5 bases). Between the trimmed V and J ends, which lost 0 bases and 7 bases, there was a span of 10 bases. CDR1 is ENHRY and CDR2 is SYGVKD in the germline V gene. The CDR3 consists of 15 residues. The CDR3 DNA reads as TGTGCCATCAGTGAGTCCTCAGGGCGAAATTCACCCCTCCACTTT. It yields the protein CAISESSGRNSPLHF.

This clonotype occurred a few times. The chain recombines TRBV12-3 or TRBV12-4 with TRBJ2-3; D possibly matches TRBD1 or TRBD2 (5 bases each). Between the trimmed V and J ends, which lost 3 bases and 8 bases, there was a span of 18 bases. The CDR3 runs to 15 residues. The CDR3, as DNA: TGTGCCAGCAGTTTTTCAGGGACCCCAGGTAGTACGCAGTATTTT. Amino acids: CASSFSGTPGSTQYF.

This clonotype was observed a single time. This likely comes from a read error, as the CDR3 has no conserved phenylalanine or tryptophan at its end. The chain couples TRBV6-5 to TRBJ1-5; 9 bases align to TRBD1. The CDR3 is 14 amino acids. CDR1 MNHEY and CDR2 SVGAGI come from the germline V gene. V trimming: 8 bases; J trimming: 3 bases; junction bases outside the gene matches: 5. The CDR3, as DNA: TGTGCCAGCTGGAGGACAGGGGACAATCAGCCCCAGCATCTT. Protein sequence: CASWRTGDNQPQHL.

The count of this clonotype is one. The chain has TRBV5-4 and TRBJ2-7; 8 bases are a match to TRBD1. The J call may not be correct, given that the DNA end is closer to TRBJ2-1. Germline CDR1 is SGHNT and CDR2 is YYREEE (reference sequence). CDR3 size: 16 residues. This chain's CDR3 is CASSPWTGWTVGEQFF. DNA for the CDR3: TGTGCCAGCAGCCCTTGGACAGGGTGGACGGTGGGTGAGCAGTTCTTC.

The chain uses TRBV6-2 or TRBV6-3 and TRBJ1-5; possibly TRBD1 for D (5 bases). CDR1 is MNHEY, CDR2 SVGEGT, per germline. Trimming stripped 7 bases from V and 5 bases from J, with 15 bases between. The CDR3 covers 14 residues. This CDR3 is CASTRSQGDQPQHF. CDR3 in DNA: TGTGCCAGCACCCGCAGTCAGGGAGATCAGCCCCAGCATTTT.

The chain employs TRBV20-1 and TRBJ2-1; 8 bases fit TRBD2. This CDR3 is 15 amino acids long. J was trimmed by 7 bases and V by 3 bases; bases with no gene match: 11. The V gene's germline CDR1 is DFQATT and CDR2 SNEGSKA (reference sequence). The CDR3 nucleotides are TGCAGTGCTAGCCTCATCAGCGGGGGCGCGAATGAGCAGTTCTTC. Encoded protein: CSASLISGGANEQFF.

CDR3 sequence (DNA): TGTGCCAGCAGCCGGGTCAATCCCTCCTACAATGAGCAGTTCTTC. It translates to CASSRVNPSYNEQFF. The rearrangement links TRBV12-3 or TRBV12-4 to TRBJ2-1; D unresolved. This CDR3 is 15 amino acids long. V dropped 6 bases and J dropped 0 bases, with 12 bases sitting between them.

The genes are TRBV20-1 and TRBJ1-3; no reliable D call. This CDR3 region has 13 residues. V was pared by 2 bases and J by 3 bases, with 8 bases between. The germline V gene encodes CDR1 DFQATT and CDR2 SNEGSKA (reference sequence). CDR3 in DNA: TGCAGTGCTAGAACCGAGTTTGGAAACACCATATATTTT. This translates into CSARTEFGNTIYF.

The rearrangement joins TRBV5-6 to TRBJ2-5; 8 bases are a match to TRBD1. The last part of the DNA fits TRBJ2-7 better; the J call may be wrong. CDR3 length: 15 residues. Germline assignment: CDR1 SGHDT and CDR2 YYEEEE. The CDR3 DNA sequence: TGTGCCAGCAGTTACACAGGGGGGATGGTCGACGAGCAGTACTTC. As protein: CASSYTGGMVDEQYF.

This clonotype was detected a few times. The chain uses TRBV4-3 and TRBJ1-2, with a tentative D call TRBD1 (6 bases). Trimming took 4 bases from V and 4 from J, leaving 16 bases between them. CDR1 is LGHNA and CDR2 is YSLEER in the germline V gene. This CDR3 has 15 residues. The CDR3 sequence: CASSLTDGGSYGYTF. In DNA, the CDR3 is TGCGCCAGCAGCCTAACGGATGGGGGCAGCTATGGCTACACCTTC.

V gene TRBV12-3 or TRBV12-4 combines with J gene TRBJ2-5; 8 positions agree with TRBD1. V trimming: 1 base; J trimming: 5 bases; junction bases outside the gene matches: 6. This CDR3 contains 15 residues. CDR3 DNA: TGTGCCAGCAGTTTAGACTGGACAGGGATGGAGACCCAGTACTTC. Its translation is CASSLDWTGMETQYF.

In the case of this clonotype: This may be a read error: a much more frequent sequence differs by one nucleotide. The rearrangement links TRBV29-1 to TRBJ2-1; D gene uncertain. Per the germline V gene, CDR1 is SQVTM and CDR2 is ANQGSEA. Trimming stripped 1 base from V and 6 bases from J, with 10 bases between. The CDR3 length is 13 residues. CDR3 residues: CSVEGGASNEQFF. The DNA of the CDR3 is TGCAGCGTTGAAGGGGGTGCTAGCAATGAGCAGTTCTTC.

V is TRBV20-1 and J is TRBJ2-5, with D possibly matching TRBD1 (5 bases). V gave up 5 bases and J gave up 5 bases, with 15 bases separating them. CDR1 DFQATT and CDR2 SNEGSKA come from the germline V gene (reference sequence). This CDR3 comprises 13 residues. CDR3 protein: CSASGRGGETQYF. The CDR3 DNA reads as TGCAGTGCTTCCGGAAGGGGTGGGGAGACCCAGTACTTC.

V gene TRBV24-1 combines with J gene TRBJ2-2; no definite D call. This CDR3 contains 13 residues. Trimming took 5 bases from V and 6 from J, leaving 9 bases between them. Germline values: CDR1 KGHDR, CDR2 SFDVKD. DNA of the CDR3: TGTGCCACCAGTGCCCGAAACGCCGGGGAGCTGTTTTTT. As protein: CATSARNAGELFF.

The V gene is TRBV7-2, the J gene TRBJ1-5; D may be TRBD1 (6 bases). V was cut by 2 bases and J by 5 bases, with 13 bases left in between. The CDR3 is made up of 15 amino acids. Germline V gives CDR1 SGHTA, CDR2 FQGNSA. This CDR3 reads CASSLSAGAYQPQHF. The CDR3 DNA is TGTGCCAGCAGCTTAAGCGCAGGGGCATATCAGCCCCAGCATTTT.

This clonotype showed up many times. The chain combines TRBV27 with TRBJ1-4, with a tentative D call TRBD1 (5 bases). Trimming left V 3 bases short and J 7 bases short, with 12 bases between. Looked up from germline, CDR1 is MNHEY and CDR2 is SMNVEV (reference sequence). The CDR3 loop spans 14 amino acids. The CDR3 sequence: CASSLGGGGEKLFF. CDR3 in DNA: TGTGCCAGCAGTTTGGGAGGTGGGGGTGAAAAACTGTTTTTT.